This T cell receptor (beta chain) was observed in a study of blood T cell repertoires in COVID-19. On the study more broadly: Spain, Italy and the United States supplied samples that represented acute and convalescent COVID-19. Sources were T cells, B-cell-depleted T cells, or PBMCs; the material itself was cDNA or gDNA.

The CDR3 length is 15 residues. V lost 6 bases to trimming and J lost 3 bases; unmatched junction nucleotides: 8. The germline V gene has CDR1 SEHNR and CDR2 FQNEAQ (reference sequence). Methods used by the authors: Amplification with reference gene primers provided the estimates of nucleated cell counts. TCRdb's table, derived via immunoSEQ multiplex PCR, lists solely in-frame clones and lacks some. V, J and clone size reflect that table, while D and trimming were determined from the DNA. The table has some 240,000 clones, approximately 82% seen once. This chain uses TRBV7-9 with TRBJ2-3; 8 nucleotides match TRBD2. The receptor was derived from a woman aged 35 to 49 who had recovered from COVID-19. Sequencing input: peripheral blood. The CDR3 loop reads CASSPRGADTDTQYF. The DNA of the CDR3 is TGTGCCAGCAGTCCGCGGGGGGCGGATACAGATACGCAGTATTTT.